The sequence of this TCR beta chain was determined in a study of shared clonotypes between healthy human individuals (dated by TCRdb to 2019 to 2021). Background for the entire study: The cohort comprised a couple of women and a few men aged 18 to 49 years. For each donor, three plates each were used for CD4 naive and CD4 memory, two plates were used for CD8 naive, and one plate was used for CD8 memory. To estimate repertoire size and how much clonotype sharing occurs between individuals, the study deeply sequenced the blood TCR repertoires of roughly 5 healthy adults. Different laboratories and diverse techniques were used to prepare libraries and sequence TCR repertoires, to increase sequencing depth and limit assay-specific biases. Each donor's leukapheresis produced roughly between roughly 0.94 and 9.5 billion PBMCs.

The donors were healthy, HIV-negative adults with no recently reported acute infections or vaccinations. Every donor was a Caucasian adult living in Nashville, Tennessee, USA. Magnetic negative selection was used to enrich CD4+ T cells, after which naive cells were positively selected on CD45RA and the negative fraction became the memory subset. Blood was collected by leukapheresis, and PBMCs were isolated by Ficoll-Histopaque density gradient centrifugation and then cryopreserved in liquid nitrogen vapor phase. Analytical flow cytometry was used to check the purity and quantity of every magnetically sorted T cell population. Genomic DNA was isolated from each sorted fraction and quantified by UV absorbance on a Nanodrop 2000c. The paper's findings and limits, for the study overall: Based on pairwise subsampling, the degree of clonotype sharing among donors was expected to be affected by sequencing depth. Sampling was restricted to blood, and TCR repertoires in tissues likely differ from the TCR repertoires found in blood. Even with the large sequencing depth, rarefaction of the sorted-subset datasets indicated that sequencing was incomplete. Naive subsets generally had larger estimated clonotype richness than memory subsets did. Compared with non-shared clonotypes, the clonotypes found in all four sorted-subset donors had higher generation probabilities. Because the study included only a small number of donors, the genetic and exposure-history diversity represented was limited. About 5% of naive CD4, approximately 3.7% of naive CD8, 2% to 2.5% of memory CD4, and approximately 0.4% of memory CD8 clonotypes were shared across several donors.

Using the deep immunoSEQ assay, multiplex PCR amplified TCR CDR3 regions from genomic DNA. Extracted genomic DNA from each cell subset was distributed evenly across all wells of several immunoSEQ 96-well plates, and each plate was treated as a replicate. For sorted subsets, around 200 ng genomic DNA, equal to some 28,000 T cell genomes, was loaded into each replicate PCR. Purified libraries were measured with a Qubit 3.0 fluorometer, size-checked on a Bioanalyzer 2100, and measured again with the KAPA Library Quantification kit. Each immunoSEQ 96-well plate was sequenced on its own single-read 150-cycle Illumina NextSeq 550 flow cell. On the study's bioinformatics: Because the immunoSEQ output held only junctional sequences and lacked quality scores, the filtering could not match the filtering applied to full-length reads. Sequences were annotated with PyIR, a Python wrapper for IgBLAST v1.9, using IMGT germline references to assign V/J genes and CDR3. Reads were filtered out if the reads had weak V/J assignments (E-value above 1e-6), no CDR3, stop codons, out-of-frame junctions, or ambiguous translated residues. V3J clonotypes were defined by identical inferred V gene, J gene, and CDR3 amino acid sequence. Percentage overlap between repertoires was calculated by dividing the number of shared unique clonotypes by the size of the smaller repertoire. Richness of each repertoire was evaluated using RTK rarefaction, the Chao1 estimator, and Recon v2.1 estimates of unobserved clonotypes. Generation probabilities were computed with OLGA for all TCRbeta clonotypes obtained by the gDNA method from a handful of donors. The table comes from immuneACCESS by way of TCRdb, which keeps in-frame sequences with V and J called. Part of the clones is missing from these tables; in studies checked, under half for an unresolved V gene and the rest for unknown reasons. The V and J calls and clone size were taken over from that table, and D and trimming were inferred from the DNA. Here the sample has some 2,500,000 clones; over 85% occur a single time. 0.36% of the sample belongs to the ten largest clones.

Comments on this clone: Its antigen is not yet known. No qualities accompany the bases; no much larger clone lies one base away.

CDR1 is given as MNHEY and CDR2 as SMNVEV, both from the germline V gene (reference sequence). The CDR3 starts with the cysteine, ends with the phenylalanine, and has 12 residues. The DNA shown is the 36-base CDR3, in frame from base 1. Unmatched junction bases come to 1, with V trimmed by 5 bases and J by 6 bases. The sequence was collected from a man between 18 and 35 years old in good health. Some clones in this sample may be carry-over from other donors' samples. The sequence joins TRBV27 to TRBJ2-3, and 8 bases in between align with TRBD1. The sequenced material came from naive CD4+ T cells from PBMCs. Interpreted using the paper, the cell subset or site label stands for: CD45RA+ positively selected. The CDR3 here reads CASSDRGDTQYF. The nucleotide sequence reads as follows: TGTGCCAGCAGTGACAGGGGTGATACGCAGTATTTT.